A single sample is the source of the 7 T cell receptor beta chains below, sequenced in a study of shared clonotypes between healthy human individuals. Profiling relied on immunoSEQ multiplex PCR, and the TCRdb table lists in-frame clones only, not all of them. The sample yields about 1 million clones, roughly 70% seen once. The material sequenced was memory CD4+ T cells sorted from blood. Subset in this sample: CD45RA-negative fraction. These receptors were collected from a man in his late teens or twenties in good health.

The chain uses TRBV6-1 and TRBJ2-5, with D maybe TRBD1 (6 bases). This CDR3 region has 14 residues. Germline V gene data show CDR1 as MNHNS and CDR2 as SASEGT. Between the trimmed V and J ends, which lost 5 bases and 1 base, there was a span of 11 bases. CDR3 in amino acids: CASSKTGTQETQYF. DNA for the CDR3: TGTGCCAGCAGTAAGACAGGCACCCAAGAGACCCAGTACTTC.

The V call is TRBV7-9, the J call TRBJ2-5; 8 bases line up with TRBD2. This CDR3 is 15 amino acids long. Per the germline V gene, CDR1 is SEHNR and CDR2 is FQNEAQ (reference sequence). Losses at the gene ends were 6 bases for V and 4 bases for J; bases not matched to a gene: 10. The CDR3 DNA reads as TGTGCCAGCAGTATAGCGGGGAGAGGGCGAGAGACCCAGTACTTC. This gives the protein CASSIAGRGRETQYF.

The chain combines TRBV19 with TRBJ2-7; possibly TRBD2 for D (7 bases). Trimming removed 7 bases from V and 2 bases from J, with 12 bases in between. Germline V lookup: CDR1 LNHDA, CDR2 SQIVND (reference sequence). The CDR3 runs 13 residues. CDR3 sequence: CASMGGGTYEQYF. CDR3 sequence (DNA): TGTGCCAGTATGGGAGGGGGAACCTACGAGCAGTACTTC.

The chain has TRBV19 and TRBJ2-6; maybe TRBD1 (5 bases). The V gene's germline CDR1 is LNHDA and CDR2 SQIVND (reference sequence). The germline V and J ends were trimmed by 7 bases and 0 bases, with 22 bases remaining between them. CDR3 length equals 19 residues. CDR3 nucleotide sequence: TGTGCCAGTACCCAACTCCTCAACACAGGTCCCTCTGGGGCCAACGTCCTGACTTTC. It codes for CASTQLLNTGPSGANVLTF.

The CDR3 loop is CASSLQTSGKSGELFF. As DNA, the CDR3 is TGTGCCAGCTCGCTGCAGACTAGCGGGAAGTCCGGGGAGCTGTTTTTT. The gene calls are TRBV18 and TRBJ2-2, with 11 bases aligning to TRBD2. The CDR3 contains 16 residues. V shed 6 bases, J shed 6 bases, and the junction held 9 bases outside the gene matches. Per germline, CDR1 KGHSH and CDR2 LQKENI.

This chain uses TRBV28 with TRBJ1-4; D may be TRBD1 (5 bases). Germline V gives CDR1 MDHEN, CDR2 SYDVKM. CDR3 length: 15 amino acids. Trimming removed 4 bases at V and 8 bases at J, with 17 bases between. In DNA, the CDR3 is TGTGCCAGCAGTTCCCCGGGTAGGGGTGGGGAAAAACTGTTTTTT. It specifies CASSSPGRGGEKLFF.

This clone was seen once. This chain uses TRBV10-3 with TRBJ2-1; D call uncertain. Trimming removed 0 bases from V and 8 bases from J, with 8 bases in between. The CDR3 totals 13 residues. Germline V gene lookup returns CDR1 ENHRY and CDR2 SYGVKD. The CDR3 loop reads CAISESLLDEQFF. The CDR3 DNA reads as TGTGCCATCAGTGAGTCCTTGCTAGATGAGCAGTTCTTC.